The clone carrying this TCR beta chain was counted at least ten times. The antigen is not known. Time point of the sample: newly diagnosed GD, antithyroid drugs for less than 3 months. PBMC-extracted RNA yielded the TCR library. The data are from a study of regulatory T cells in long-lasting Graves disease. Whole-study results and caveats: Favored usage of TRBV28, TRBJ1-2 and TRBJ2-5 was recorded in persistent disease.

TCR beta libraries were built with iRepertoire HTBI primers and Arm-PCR of CDR3 regions. Using its own MiXCR run on the multiplex PCR reads, TCRdb lists one record per CDR3 protein. The sample consists of hundreds of thousands of distinct CDR3 sequences, less than 15% of them appearing once. Trimming took 4 bases from V and 7 from J, leaving 21 bases between them. Germline V gene sequence: CDR1 MNHEY, CDR2 SMNVEV (reference sequence). This CDR3 is built from 16 residues. These data are also associated with another study on T cells in Graves' hyperthyroidism and ophthalmopathy. That publication notes: A set of HTBI primers served as the primers for a first-round RT-PCR of the TCR CDR3.

The receptor comes from a man under 40 with Graves disease. V is TRBV27 and J is TRBJ2-3; possible D gene TRBD2, 6 bases. The sequences come from peripheral blood mononuclear cells (PBMCs), collected at new diagnosis, from a patient treated with antithyroid drugs. The CDR3 bases are TGTGCCAGCAGTTCTTACTTAGGCGGGACCGGGAATACGCAGTATTTT. It encodes CASSSYLGGTGNTQYF.